The present T cell receptor (beta chain) was sequenced within a study of blood T cell repertoires in COVID-19. Trimming cost V 4 bases and J 5 bases; bases outside gene matches: 6. Germline-derived CDR1 and CDR2 are SGHTA and FQGNSA. The CDR3 covers 14 residues. Assay: immunoSEQ multiplex PCR; the TCRdb copy retains only in-frame clones and omits some. The top ten hold 4% to 5.5% of the sample, which has over 350,000 clones, roughly 89% seen once. This TCR was recovered from a woman in her twenties or thirties with acute or convalescent COVID-19. The chain uses TRBV7-2 and TRBJ2-5; 8 nucleotides align to TRBD1. Sequences were obtained from peripheral blood. CDR3 residues: CASSSRTGRETQYF. The CDR3 DNA sequence: TGTGCCAGCAGCTCCCGGACAGGGAGGGAGACCCAGTACTTC.